This TCR beta chain comes out of a study of blood T cell repertoires in COVID-19. Study in general: Researchers got acute and convalescent COVID-19 samples from the United States, Italy and Spain. PBMCs, B-cell-depleted T cells, or T cells provided the cDNA or gDNA that made up the material.

Original processing methods: Estimation of nucleated cell counts was performed using reference gene primer amplification. The table came from immunoSEQ multiplex PCR; TCRdb's copy has only in-frame clones and leaves some out. V, J and clone size were drawn from that table, and D and trimming were deduced from the DNA. The sample has over 120,000 clones; 70% to 90% are singletons. Germline values: CDR1 LNHDA, CDR2 SQIVND (reference sequence). Trimming shortened V by 5 bases and J by 4 bases, and 9 bases separated the two germline ends. The CDR3 runs 13 residues. The TCR sequence derives from a human donor with acute or convalescent COVID-19. The donor label of this sample is uncertain. Sequenced material: peripheral blood. This rearrangement joins TRBV19 to TRBJ1-3; D unresolved. CDR3 protein: CASSGEAGNTIYF. The CDR3 DNA is TGTGCCAGTAGTGGTGAAGCAGGAAACACCATATATTTT.